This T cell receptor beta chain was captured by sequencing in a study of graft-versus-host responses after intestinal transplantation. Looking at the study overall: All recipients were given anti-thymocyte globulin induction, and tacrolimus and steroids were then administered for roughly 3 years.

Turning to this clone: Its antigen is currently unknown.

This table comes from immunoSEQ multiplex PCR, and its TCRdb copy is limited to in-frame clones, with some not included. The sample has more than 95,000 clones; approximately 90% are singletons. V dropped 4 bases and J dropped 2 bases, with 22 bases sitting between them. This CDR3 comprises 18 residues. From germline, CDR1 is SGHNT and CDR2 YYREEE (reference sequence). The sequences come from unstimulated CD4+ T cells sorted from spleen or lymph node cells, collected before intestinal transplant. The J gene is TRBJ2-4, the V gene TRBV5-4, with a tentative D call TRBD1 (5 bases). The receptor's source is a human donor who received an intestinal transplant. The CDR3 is CASSLGQGGGVTKNIQYF. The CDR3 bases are TGTGCCAGCAGCCTGGGTCAGGGTGGTGGGGTGACCAAAAACATTCAGTACTTC.